The 3 T cell receptor beta chains in this list originate from one sample, sequenced in a study of OX40 agonist ivuxolimab in advanced cancers. Method: immunoSEQ multiplex PCR; TCRdb's copy keeps in-frame clones and lacks some. The sample lists 50,000 to 65,000 clones; 75% to 90% were seen once. This sample comprised CD4+ or CD8+ T cells sorted from blood, obtained in a trial of the OX40 agonist ivuxolimab. These receptors all come from an adult with an advanced solid tumor such as melanoma, head and neck, liver or kidney cancer.

The genes are TRBV5-5 and TRBJ2-7; the D gene is possibly TRBD2 (6 bases). The CDR3 spans 13 residues. Trimming cost V 2 bases and J 6 bases, with 12 bases left between them. Per germline, CDR1 SGHKS and CDR2 YYEKEE (reference sequence). The CDR3 loop reads CASSFGGPGEQYF. CDR3 nucleotide sequence: TGTGCCAGCAGCTTTGGAGGGCCCGGCGAGCAGTACTTC.

This rearrangement joins TRBV7-9 to TRBJ1-5; the D is unclear. Trimming cost V 5 bases and J 4 bases, with 6 bases left between them. The CDR3 runs 12 residues. Germline loops: CDR1 SEHNR, CDR2 FQNEAQ (reference sequence). CDR3 DNA: TGTGCCAGCAGCCTAGTAAATCAGCCCCAGCATTTT. Protein product: CASSLVNQPQHF.

The chain recombines TRBV28 with TRBJ2-2, with D possibly being TRBD1 or TRBD2 (5 bases each). CDR1 MDHEN and CDR2 SYDVKM come from the germline V gene. The CDR3 consists of 16 residues. Trimming removed 7 bases from V and 1 base from J, with 16 bases in between. CDR3 in amino acids: CASILRGAMNTGELFF. In DNA, the CDR3 is TGTGCCAGCATCCTCCGAGGGGCAATGAACACCGGGGAGCTGTTTTTT.